This TCR beta chain originates from a study of T-cell memory formation after mild COVID-19. Study-wide context: TCR clusters showed largely donor specificity. Study results and caveats: Day 15 to 85 contractors were CD4/CD8 balanced; later expanders leaned CD4+. Contracting CD4+ clones sat mainly in CM and EM; CD8+ in EMRA.

TCR alpha and TCR beta cDNA libraries carrying sample barcodes and UMIs were produced by 5'RACE using constant-segment primers. TCRdb independently ran MiXCR on the 5' RACE reads; one entry per CDR3 protein. The repertoire holds 300,000 to 350,000 distinct CDR3 sequences, with approximately 19% as singletons. This CDR3 has 14 residues. V trimming: 3 bases; J trimming: 4 bases; junction bases outside the gene matches: 8. CDR1 and CDR2 (germline): DFQATT, SNEGSKA (reference sequence). In the case of this clonotype: The target antigen is unknown.

V usage is TRBV20-1 and J usage is TRBJ2-7, with 8 bases that match TRBD1. The source material was PBMCs or a T cell subset sorted from them (not recorded which). The receptor comes from a man aged 18 to 29 who had mild COVID-19 (a few samples of this study predate the infection). Cell type and time point are not known. CDR3 amino acids: CSARDRDSVYEQYV. CDR3 sequence (DNA): TGCAGTGCTAGGGACAGGGATTCGGTGTACGAGCAGTACGTC.